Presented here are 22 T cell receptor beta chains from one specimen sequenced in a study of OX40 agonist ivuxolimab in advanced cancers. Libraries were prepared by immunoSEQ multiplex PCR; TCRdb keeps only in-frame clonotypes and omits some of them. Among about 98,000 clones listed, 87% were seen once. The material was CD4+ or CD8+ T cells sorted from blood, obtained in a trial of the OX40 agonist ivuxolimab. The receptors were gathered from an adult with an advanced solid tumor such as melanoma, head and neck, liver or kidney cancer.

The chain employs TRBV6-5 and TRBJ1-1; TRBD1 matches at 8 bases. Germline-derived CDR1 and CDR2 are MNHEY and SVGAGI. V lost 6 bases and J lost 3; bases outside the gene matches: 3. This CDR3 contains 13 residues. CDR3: CASRTGADTEAFF. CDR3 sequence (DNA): TGTGCCAGCAGGACAGGGGCTGACACTGAAGCTTTCTTT.

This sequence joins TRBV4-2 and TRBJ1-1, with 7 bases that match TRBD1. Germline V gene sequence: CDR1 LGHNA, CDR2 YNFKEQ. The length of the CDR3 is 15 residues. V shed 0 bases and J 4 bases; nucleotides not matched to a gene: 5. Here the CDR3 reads CASSQDRQGLTEAFF. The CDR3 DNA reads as TGTGCCAGCAGCCAAGATAGACAGGGACTCACTGAAGCTTTCTTT.

The CDR3 DNA is TGTGCCAGCAGCCCGCGGACAGGGGGTTTCATATACACCGGGGAGCTGTTTTTT. Translating gives CASSPRTGGFIYTGELFF. The V and J genes are TRBV7-2 and TRBJ2-2, with TRBD1 matching 10 bases. The germline V gene encodes CDR1 SGHTA and CDR2 FQGNSA. V dropped 5 bases and J dropped 3; count of bases not matched to a gene: 12. CDR3 length: 18 amino acids.

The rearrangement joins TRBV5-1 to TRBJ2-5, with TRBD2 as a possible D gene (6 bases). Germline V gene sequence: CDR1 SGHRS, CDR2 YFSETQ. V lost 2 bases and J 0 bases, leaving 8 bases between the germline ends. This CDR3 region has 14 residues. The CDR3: CASSFRDYQETQYF. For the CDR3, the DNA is TGCGCCAGCAGCTTTCGGGACTACCAAGAGACCCAGTACTTC.

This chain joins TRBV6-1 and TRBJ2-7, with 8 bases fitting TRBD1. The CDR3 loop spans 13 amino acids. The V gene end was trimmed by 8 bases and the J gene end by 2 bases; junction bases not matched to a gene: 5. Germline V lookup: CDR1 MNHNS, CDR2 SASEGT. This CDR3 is CASERQGPYEQYF. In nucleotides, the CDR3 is TGTGCCAGCGAGAGACAGGGGCCCTACGAGCAGTACTTC.

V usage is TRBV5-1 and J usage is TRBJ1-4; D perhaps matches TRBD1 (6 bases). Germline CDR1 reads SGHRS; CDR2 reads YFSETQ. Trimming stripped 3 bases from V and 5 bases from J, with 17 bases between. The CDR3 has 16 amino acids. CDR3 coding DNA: TGCGCCAGCAGCTCTTCGCCGGCAGGGGTGAATGAAAAACTGTTTTTT. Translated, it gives CASSSSPAGVNEKLFF.

CDR3 nucleotides: TGTGCCAGCAGCTTAGGGAGGTTGGGCACAGATACGCAGTATTTT. This translates into CASSLGRLGTDTQYF. The chain carries TRBV11-3 and TRBJ2-3; perhaps TRBD2 as D (5 bases). With 1 base removed from V and 1 base from J, the gap between germline ends came to 9 bases. The CDR3 has 15 residues. Germline CDR1 SGHNT, CDR2 YENEEA.

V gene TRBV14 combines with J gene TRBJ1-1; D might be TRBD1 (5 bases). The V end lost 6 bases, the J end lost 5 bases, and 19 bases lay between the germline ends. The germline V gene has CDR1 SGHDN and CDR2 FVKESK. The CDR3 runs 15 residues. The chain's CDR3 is CASREWGGRGTEAFF. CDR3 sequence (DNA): TGTGCCAGCAGGGAGTGGGGAGGTCGGGGGACTGAAGCTTTCTTT.

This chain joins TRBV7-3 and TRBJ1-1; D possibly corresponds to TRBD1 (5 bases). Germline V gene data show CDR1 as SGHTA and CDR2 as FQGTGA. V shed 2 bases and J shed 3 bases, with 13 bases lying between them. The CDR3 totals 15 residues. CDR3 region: CASSLDGGRYTEAFF. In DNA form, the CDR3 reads TGTGCCAGCAGCTTAGATGGGGGAAGGTACACTGAAGCTTTCTTT.

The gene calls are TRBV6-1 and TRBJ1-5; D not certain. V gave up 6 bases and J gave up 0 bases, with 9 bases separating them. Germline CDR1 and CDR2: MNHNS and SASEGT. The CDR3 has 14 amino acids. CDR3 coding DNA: TGTGCCAGCAGAGGCAGACCTAGCAATCAGCCCCAGCATTTT. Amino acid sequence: CASRGRPSNQPQHF.

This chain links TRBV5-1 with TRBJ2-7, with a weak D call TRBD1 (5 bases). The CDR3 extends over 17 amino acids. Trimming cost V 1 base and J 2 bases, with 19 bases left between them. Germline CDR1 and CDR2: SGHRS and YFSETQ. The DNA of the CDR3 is TGCGCCAGCAGCTTGTACCCGCATCTAGACAGACCCTACGAGCAGTACTTC. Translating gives CASSLYPHLDRPYEQYF.

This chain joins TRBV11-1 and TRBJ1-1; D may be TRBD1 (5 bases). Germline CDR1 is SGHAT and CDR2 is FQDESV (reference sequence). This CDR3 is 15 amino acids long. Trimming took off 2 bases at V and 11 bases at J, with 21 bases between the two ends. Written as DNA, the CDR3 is TGTGCCAGCAGCTTACGACAGAATTCCTTGATGGGGGCTTTCTTT. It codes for CASSLRQNSLMGAFF.

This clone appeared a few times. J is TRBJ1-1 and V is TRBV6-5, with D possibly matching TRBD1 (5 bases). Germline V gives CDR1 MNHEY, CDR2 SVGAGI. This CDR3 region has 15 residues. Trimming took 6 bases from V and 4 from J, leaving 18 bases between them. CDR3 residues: CASRHLQMGVTEAFF. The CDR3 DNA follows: TGTGCCAGCAGACACCTCCAGATGGGGGTCACTGAAGCTTTCTTT.

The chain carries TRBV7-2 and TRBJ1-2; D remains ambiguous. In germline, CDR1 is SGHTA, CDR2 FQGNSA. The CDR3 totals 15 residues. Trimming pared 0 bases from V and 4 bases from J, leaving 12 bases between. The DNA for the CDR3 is TGTGCCAGCAGCTTAGCGCAACACTTCCTCTATGGCTACACCTTC. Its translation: CASSLAQHFLYGYTF.

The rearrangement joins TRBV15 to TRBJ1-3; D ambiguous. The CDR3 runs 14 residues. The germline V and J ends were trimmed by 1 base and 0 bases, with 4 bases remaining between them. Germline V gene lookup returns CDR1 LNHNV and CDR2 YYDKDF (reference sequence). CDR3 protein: CATSRAVSGNTIYF. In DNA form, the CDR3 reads TGTGCCACCAGCAGAGCGGTCTCTGGAAACACCATATATTTT. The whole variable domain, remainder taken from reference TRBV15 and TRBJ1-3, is DAMVIQNPRYQVTQFGKPVTLSCSQTLNHNVMYWYQQKSSQAPKLLFHYYDKDFNNEADTPDNFQSRRPNTSFCFLDIRSPGLGDTAMYLCATSRAVSGNTIYFGEGSWLTVV.

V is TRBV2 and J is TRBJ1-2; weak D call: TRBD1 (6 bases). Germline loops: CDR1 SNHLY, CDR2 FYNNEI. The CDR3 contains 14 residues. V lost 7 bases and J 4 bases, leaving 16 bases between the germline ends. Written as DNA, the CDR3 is TGTGCCAGCAACGAGGAGGGGGTGGTCTATGGCTACACCTTC. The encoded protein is CASNEEGVVYGYTF.

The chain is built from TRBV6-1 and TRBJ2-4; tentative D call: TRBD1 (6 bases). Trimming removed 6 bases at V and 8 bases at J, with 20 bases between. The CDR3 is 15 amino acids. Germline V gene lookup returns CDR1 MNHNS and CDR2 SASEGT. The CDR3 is CASSGLGGASYIQYF. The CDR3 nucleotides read TGTGCCAGCAGCGGACTTGGGGGCGCAAGCTACATTCAGTACTTC.

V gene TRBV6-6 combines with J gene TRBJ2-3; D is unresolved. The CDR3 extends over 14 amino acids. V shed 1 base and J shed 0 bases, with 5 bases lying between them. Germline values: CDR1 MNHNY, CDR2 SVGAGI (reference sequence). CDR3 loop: CASSYYTSTDTQYF. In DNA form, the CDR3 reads TGTGCCAGCAGTTACTATACTAGCACAGATACGCAGTATTTT.

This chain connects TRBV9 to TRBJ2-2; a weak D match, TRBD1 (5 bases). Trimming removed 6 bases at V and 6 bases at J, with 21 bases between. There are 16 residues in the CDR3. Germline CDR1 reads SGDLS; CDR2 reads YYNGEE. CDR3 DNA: TGTGCCAGCACCGAGGCGAAGGGGTCTATAGCCGGGGAGCTGTTTTTT. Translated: CASTEAKGSIAGELFF.

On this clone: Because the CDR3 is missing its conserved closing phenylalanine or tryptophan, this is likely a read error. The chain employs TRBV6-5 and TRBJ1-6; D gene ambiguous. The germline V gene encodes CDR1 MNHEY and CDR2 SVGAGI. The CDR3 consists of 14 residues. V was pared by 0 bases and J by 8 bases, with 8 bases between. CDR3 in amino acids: CASSYSGRDSPLHL. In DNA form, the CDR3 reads TGTGCCAGCAGTTACTCAGGGCGAGATTCACCCCTCCACCTT.

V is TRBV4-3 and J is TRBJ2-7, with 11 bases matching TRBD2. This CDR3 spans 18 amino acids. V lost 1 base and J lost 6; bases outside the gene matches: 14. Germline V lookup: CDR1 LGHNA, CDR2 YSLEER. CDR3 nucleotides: TGCGCCAGCAGCCAAGCCTTTTCCGGGACTAGCGGATCTAGCGAGCAGTACTTC. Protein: CASSQAFSGTSGSSEQYF.

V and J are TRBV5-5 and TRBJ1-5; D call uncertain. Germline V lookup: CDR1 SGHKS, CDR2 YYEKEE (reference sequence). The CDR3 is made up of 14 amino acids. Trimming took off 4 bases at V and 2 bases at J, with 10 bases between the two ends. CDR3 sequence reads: CASSKAGGNQPQHF. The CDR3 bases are TGTGCCAGCAGCAAGGCGGGCGGCAATCAGCCCCAGCATTTT. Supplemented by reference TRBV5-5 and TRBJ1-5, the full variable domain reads DAGVTQSPTHLIKTRGQQVTLRCSPISGHKSVSWYQQVLGQGPQFIFQYYEKEERGRGNFPDRFSARQFPNYSSELNVNALLLGDSALYLCASSKAGGNQPQHFGDGTRLSIL.